Included here is one TCR beta chain sequence, with context. What it binds is not known. The data derive from a study of cytomegalovirus exposure and HLA in healthy donors. Looked up from germline, CDR1 is SGHTA and CDR2 is FQGTGA. CDR3 size: 14 residues. The ends lost 4 bases at V and 2 bases at J; junction bases unmatched: 4. Study results and limitations: A prior analysis recorded that most TCR beta V segments were productive about 87% or about 30% of the time. Investigators reported fewer than 200 TCR beta chains as tied to cytomegalovirus.

Amplification used 60 Vbeta primers and 13 Jbeta primers. Here immunoSEQ multiplex PCR was the method, and the copy in TCRdb shows in-frame clones only, minus some. In the table there are some 180,000 clones, about three quarters of which are singletons. This chain links TRBV7-3 with TRBJ2-7; TRBD2 aligns across 8 bases. The receptor was isolated from a woman between 55 and 75 years old in good health and CMV-seropositive. Sequencing was done on a sample of PBMCs. The CDR3 protein is CASSSQAGAYEQYF. The CDR3 nucleotides read TGTGCCAGCAGCTCACAAGCGGGAGCCTACGAGCAGTACTTC.